This T cell receptor beta chain was found in a study of long-term antiretroviral therapy in people with HIV. Study as a whole: It was about a decade after the earliest samples that the 2015 immediate-ART recommendation appeared.

The libraries were made with immunoSEQ v3.0 at survey level. Libraries were prepared by immunoSEQ multiplex PCR; TCRdb keeps only in-frame clonotypes and omits some of them. The table lists 7,500 to 8,500 clones, over 75% of them singletons. This clone has a handful of counts. Its antigen is still unknown. Study conclusions and caveats: The range of CDR3 lengths in HIV repertoires proved narrower than that found in controls. In samples taken after ART, diversity increased but remained below transplant donor control levels.

V shed 5 bases, J shed 3 bases, and the junction held 16 bases outside the gene matches. The CDR3 totals 17 residues. Germline lookup yields CDR1 SGHRS and CDR2 YFSETQ. This receptor was obtained from a man between 35 and 55 years old with HIV. This chain joins TRBV5-1 and TRBJ1-1, with 7 bases lining up with TRBD1. This specimen consisted of unsorted PBMCs, obtained 2.5 to 2.7 years before starting antiretroviral therapy. The CDR3 DNA is TGCGCCAGCAGGGGAGACAGGGAGGCGGGTTTAGACACTGAAGCTTTCTTT. As protein: CASRGDREAGLDTEAFF.